The table lists the clone carrying this T cell receptor (beta chain) with a few counts. Tagging with unique molecular identifiers was a feature of the TCR beta cDNA libraries. TCRdb analysed the PCR reads with MiXCR anew, one entry per CDR3 protein. The table shows about 770,000 distinct CDR3 sequences, with 40% to 55% occurring only once. The source of the sample is a study of post-analysis software for immune sequencing data. The receptor comes from a girl between 5 and 17 years old with multiple sclerosis. Sample: blood.

CDR3 sequence: CASSRDRGSAGYTF. The CDR3, as DNA: TGTGCCAGCAGTCGAGACAGGGGATCAGCGGGCTACACCTTC. This chain links TRBV6-5 with TRBJ1-2; TRBD1 agrees at 8 bases. V lost 5 bases to trimming and J lost 8 bases; unmatched junction nucleotides: 10. This CDR3 comprises 14 residues. In germline, CDR1 is MNHEY, CDR2 SVGAGI.